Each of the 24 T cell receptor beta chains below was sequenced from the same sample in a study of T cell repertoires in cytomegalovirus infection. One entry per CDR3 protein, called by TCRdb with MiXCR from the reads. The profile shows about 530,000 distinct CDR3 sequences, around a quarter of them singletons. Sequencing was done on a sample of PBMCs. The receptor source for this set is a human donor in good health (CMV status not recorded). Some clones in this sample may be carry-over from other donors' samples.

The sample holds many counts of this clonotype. CDR3 sequence: CASSTEDGFPEAFF. The CDR3 DNA follows: TGTGCCAGCAGCACAGAGGACGGATTCCCTGAAGCTTTCTTT. The J gene is TRBJ1-1, the V gene TRBV7-9; D is unclear. The CDR3 consists of 14 residues. V lost 5 bases and J lost 6, with 16 bases in between. CDR1 and CDR2 from the germline V gene are SEHNR and FQNEAQ (reference sequence).

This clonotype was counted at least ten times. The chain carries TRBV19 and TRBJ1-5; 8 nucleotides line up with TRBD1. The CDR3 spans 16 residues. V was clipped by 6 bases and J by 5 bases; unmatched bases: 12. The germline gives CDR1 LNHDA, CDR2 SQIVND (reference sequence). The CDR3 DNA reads TGTGCCAGTAGGCCCCGCGTGGCAGGGGGCCATCAGCCCCAGCATTTT. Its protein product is CASRPRVAGGHQPQHF.

The CDR3 nucleotides are TGTGCCAGCAGTTGGGGCGAACTGGGGACCCAGTACTTC. Translated: CASSWGELGTQYF. This rearrangement joins TRBV12-3 or TRBV12-4 to TRBJ2-5, with a weak D call TRBD1 (5 bases). This CDR3 is 13 amino acids long. Between the trimmed V and J ends, which lost 4 bases and 7 bases, there was a span of 13 bases.

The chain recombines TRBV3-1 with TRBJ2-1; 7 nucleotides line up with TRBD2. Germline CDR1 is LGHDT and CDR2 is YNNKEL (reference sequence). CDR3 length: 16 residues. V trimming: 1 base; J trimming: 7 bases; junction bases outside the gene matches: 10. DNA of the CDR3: TGTGCCAGCAGCCAAGGGCTAGCTAGCGGCTTTAATGAGCAGTTCTTC. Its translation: CASSQGLASGFNEQFF.

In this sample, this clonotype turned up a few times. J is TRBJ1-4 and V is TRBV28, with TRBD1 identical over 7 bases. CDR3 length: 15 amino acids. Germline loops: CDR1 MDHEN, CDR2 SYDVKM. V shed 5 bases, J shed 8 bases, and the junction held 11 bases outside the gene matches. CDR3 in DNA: TGTGCCAGCAGTACCAGACAGGGTGGGTCGGAAAAACTGTTTTTT. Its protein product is CASSTRQGGSEKLFF. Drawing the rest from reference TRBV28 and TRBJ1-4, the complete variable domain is DVKVTQSSRYLVKRTGEKVFLECVQDMDHENMFWYRQDPGLGLRLIYFSYDVKMKEKGDIPEGYSVSREKKERFSLILESASTNQTSMYLCASSTRQGGSEKLFFGSGTQLSVL.

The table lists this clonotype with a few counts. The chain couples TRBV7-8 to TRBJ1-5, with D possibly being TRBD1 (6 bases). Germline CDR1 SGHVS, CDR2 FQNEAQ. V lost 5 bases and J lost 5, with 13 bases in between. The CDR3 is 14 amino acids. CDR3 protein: CASSLGQPDQPQHF. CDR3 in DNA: TGTGCCAGCAGCCTAGGACAGCCAGATCAGCCCCAGCATTTT. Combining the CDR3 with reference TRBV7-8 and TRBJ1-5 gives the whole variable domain GAGVSQSPRYKVAKRGQDVALRCDPISGHVSLFWYQQALGQGPEFLTYFQNEAQLDKSGLPSDRFFAERPEGSVSTLKIQRTQQEDSAVYLCASSLGQPDQPQHFGDGTRLSIL.

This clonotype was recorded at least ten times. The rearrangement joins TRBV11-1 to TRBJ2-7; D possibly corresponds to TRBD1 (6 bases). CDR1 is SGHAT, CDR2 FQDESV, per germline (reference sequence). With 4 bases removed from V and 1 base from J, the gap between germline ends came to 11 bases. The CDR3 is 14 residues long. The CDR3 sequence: CASSSRQVSYEQYF. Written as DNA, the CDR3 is TGTGCCAGCAGCTCAAGACAGGTTTCCTACGAGCAGTACTTC.

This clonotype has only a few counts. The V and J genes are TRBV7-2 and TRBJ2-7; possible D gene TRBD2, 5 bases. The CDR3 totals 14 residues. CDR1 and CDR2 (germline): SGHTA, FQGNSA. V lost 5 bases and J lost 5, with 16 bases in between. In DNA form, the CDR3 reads TGTGCCAGCAGCCCGCGGGCGGTGCTCCACGAGCAGTACTTC. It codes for CASSPRAVLHEQYF. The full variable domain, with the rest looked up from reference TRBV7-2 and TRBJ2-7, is GAGVSQSPSNKVTEKGKDVELRCDPISGHTALYWYRQSLGQGLEFLIYFQGNSAPDKSGLPSDRFSAERTGGSVSTLTIQRTQQEDSAVYLCASSPRAVLHEQYFGPGTRLTVT.

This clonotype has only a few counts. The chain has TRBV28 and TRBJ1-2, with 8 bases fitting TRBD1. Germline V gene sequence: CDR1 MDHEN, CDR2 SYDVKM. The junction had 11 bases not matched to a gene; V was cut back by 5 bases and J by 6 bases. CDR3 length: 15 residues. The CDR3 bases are TGTGCCAGCAGTGCGGGACAGGTCCTCTTCGATGGCTACACCTTC. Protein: CASSAGQVLFDGYTF.

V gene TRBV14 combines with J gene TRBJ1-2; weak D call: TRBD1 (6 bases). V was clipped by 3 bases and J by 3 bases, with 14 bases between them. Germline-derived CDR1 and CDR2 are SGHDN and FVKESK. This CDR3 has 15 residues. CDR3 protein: CASSHRRAGDYGYTF. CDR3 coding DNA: TGTGCCAGCAGCCACCGAAGGGCAGGGGACTATGGCTACACCTTC.

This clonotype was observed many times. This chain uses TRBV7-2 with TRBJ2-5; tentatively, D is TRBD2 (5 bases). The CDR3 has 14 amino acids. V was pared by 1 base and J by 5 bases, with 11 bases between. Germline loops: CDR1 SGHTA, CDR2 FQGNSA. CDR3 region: CASSLDPRGETQYF. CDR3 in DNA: TGTGCCAGCAGCTTAGATCCAAGAGGGGAGACCCAGTACTTC.

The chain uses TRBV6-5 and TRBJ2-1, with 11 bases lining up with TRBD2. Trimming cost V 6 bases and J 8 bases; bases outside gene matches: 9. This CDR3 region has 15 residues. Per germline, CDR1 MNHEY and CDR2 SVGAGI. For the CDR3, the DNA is TGTGCCAGCAGGCGTACTAGCGGGAGTGCCGATGAGCAGTTCTTC. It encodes CASRRTSGSADEQFF.

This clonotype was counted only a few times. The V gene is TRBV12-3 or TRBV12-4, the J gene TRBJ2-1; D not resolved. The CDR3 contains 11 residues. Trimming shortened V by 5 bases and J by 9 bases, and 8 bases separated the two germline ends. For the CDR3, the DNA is TGTGCCAGCAGTATCCTGGGTGAGCAGTTCTTC. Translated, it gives CASSILGEQFF.

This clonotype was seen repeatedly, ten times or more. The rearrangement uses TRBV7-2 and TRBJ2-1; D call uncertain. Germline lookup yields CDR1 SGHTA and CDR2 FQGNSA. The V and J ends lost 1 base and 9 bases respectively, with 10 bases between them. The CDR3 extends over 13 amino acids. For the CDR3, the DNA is TGTGCCAGCAGCTTAGACGGAATCGGTGAGCAGTTCTTC. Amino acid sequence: CASSLDGIGEQFF. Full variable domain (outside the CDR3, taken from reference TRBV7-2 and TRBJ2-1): GAGVSQSPSNKVTEKGKDVELRCDPISGHTALYWYRQSLGQGLEFLIYFQGNSAPDKSGLPSDRFSAERTGGSVSTLTIQRTQQEDSAVYLCASSLDGIGEQFFGPGTRLTVL.

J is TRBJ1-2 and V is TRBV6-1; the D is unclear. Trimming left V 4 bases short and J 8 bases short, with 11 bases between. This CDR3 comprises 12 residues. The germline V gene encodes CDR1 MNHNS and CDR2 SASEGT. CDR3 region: CASSAGIPGYTF. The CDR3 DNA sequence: TGTGCCAGCAGTGCAGGAATCCCCGGCTACACCTTC.

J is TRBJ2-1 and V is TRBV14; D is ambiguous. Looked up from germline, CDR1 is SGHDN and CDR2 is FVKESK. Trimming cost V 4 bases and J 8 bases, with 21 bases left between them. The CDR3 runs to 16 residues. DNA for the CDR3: TGTGCCAGCAGCCGGAATACGGAGACCACTGGCTATGAGCAGTTCTTC. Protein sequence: CASSRNTETTGYEQFF.

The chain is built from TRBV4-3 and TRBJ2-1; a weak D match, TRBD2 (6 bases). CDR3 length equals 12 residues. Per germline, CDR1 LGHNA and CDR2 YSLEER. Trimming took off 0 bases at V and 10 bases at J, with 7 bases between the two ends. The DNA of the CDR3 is TGCGCCAGCAGCCAAGATGCGGGGGAGCAGTTCTTC. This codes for CASSQDAGEQFF.

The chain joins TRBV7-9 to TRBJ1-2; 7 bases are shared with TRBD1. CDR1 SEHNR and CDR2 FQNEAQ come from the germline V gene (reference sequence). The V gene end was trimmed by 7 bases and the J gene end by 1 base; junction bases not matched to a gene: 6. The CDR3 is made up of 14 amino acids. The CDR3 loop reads CASTQGVDNYGYTF. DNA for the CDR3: TGTGCCAGCACGCAGGGGGTTGATAACTATGGCTACACCTTC.

CDR3 protein: CASSYGGIQETQYF. The DNA of the CDR3 is TGTGCCAGCAGTTACGGCGGAATCCAAGAGACCCAGTACTTC. This chain uses TRBV6-6 with TRBJ2-5; no firm D call. V was clipped by 2 bases and J by 1 base, with 8 bases between them. The CDR3 spans 14 residues. Germline values: CDR1 MNHNY, CDR2 SVGAGI (reference sequence).

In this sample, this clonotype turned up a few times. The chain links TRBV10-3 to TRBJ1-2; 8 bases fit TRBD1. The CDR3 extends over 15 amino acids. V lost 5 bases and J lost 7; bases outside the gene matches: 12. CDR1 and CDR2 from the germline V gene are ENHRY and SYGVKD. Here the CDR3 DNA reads TGTGCCATCAGTAATTTAGGACAGGGTTCGAGTGGCTACACCTTC. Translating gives CAISNLGQGSSGYTF.

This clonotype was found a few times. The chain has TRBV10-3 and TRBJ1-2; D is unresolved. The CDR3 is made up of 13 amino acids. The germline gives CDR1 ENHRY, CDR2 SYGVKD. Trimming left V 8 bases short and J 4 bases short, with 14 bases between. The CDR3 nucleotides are TGTGCCATCGTGGCGGACGGAACCTATGGCTACACCTTC. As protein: CAIVADGTYGYTF.

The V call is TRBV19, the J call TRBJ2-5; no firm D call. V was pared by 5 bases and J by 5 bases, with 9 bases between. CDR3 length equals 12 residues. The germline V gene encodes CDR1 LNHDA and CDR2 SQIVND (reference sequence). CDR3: CASSGAYETQYF. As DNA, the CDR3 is TGTGCCAGTAGTGGCGCTTACGAGACCCAGTACTTC.

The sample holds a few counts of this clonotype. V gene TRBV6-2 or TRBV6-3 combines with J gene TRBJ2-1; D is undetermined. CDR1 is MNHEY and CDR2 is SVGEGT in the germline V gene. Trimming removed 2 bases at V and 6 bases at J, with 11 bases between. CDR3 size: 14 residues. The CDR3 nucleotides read TGTGCCAGCAGTTACAGATTTCGCGGCAATGAGCAGTTCTTC. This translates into CASSYRFRGNEQFF.

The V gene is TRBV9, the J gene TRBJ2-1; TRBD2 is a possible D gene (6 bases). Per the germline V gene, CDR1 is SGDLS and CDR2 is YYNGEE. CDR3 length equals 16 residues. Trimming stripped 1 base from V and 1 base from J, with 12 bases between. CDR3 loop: CASSVRLDPSYNEQFF. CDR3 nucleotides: TGTGCCAGCAGCGTAAGACTAGATCCATCCTACAATGAGCAGTTCTTC.